This is a list of T cell receptor beta chains from one sample in a study of T-cell memory formation after mild COVID-19. TCRdb used MiXCR to reprocess the 5' RACE reads, holding one entry per CDR3 protein. This table holds roughly 400,000 distinct CDR3 sequences, roughly 15% found once. Sequencing input: PBMCs or a T cell subset sorted from them (not recorded which). All receptors come from a young man who had mild COVID-19 (a few samples of this study predate the infection). Cell type and time point are not known. Both conserved end residues are part of each CDR3. D genes are given only for firm matches. A clone size is listed for some rows: how often the clone was seen (once, few, many), or a class if it is expanded.

d_call	clone_size	v_call	j_call	cdr3_nt	cdr3_aa
TRBD1	NA	TRBV7-9	TRBJ2-5	TGTGCCAGCAGCTTTTCGGACAGGGACCAAGAGACCCAGTACTTC	CASSFSDRDQETQYF
NA	few	TRBV7-8	TRBJ1-3	TGTGCCAGCAGCTTAGGAGGGGACTCTGGAAACACCATATATTTT	CASSLGGDSGNTIYF
NA	few	TRBV5-5	TRBJ1-5	TGTGCCAGCAGTTCGGCGGGGTATAGCAATCAGCCCCAGCATTTT	CASSSAGYSNQPQHF
NA	few	TRBV5-4	TRBJ2-5	TGTGCCAGCAGCTTGGCGGGACATCCTCCGGAGACCCAGTACTTC	CASSLAGHPPETQYF
NA	NA	TRBV7-9	TRBJ1-1	TGTGCCAGCAGCGCCCGAAGGACAGTGAACACTGAAGCTTTCTTT	CASSARRTVNTEAFF
NA	NA	TRBV7-2	TRBJ1-1	TGTGCCAGCAGCGGGTTGTCGAACGGGAAAGCTTTCTTT	CASSGLSNGKAFF
TRBD2	NA	TRBV9	TRBJ2-1	TGTGCCAGCGGACAAGCGGGGGGGCTTACTGAGCAGTTCTTC	CASGQAGGLTEQFF
NA	few	TRBV9	TRBJ1-1	TGTGCCAGCAGCGGAGTCTCGGGCAACACTGAAGCTTTCTTT	CASSGVSGNTEAFF
NA	few	TRBV6-5	TRBJ2-3	TGTGCCAGCACCCTACAAAATACGCAGTATTTT	CASTLQNTQYF
NA	NA	TRBV7-2	TRBJ1-6	TGTGCCAGCAGCTTAGCAGTGGGGGAGTCTGGCCTCCACTTT	CASSLAVGESGLHF
NA	NA	TRBV5-4	TRBJ2-7	TGTGCCAGCAGCTTAATGGCCAGCAGCTCCTACGAGCAGTACTTC	CASSLMASSSYEQYF
TRBD1	many	TRBV7-6	TRBJ1-2	TGTGCCAGCAGCCCAGCAGGGGGCGGCTATGGCTACACCTTC	CASSPAGGGYGYTF
NA	once	TRBV7-2	TRBJ1-5	TGTGCCAGCAGCTTAGCGTATCGAAGGGGCCTCGGTCAGCCCCAGCATTTT	CASSLAYRRGLGQPQHF
TRBD2	NA	TRBV20-1	TRBJ2-5	TGCAGTGCCTCGGGAGGTCCCCAAGAGACCCAGTACTTC	CSASGGPQETQYF
NA	NA	TRBV24-1	TRBJ2-7	TGTGCCACCAGTGATCTGATCCGGTACAGGGAGACCTACGAGCAGTACTTC	CATSDLIRYRETYEQYF
NA	many	TRBV7-6	TRBJ1-2	TGTGCCAGCAGCTTAGTACAGAGCTATGGCTACACCTTC	CASSLVQSYGYTF
TRBD2	many	TRBV5-1	TRBJ2-5	TGCGCCAGCAGCCATTCTCAGCGGGGGGAAGAGACCCAGTACTTC	CASSHSQRGEETQYF
NA	many	TRBV5-5	TRBJ2-5	TGTGCCAGCAGCTGGCCCCAAGAGACCCAGTACTTC	CASSWPQETQYF
NA	NA	TRBV12-3/TRBV12-4	TRBJ2-7	TGTGCCAGCAGTTTAGCCGGTCCCACCTACGAGCAGTACTTC	CASSLAGPTYEQYF
NA	few	TRBV5-1	TRBJ1-6	TGCGCCAGCAGCCACGGGACTACCAGCTCCTATAATTCACCCCTCCACTTT	CASSHGTTSSYNSPLHF
TRBD2	many	TRBV6-6	TRBJ2-1	TGTGCCAGCAGTTATTTCGATCCGGGGGGTCGGGATGAGCAGTTCTTC	CASSYFDPGGRDEQFF
NA	few	TRBV4-1	TRBJ1-6	TGCGCCAGCAGACCTCTCAGGGAGAGTTCACCCCTCCACTTT	CASRPLRESSPLHF
TRBD2	NA	TRBV7-8	TRBJ2-3	TGTGCCAGCAGCATTCGTAGCGGGGGGGCCCGTATAGATACGCAGTATTTT	CASSIRSGGARIDTQYF
TRBD1	NA	TRBV9	TRBJ1-2	TGTGCCAGCAGCCTTGGGGGACAGGGAGTAGAGGGCTACACCTTC	CASSLGGQGVEGYTF
TRBD1	few	TRBV5-1	TRBJ2-1	TGCGCCAGCAGCTTCCGACAGGGGGCGCGGGGTGAGCAGTTCTTC	CASSFRQGARGEQFF
NA	NA	TRBV21-1	TRBJ2-2	TGTGCCAGCAGCAAAATAACGGCCCTCCTGGGGGAGCTGTTTTTT	CASSKITALLGELFF
NA	few	TRBV6-5	TRBJ1-1	TGTGCCAGCAGTTACGGGCTGGGCACTGAAGCTTTCTTT	CASSYGLGTEAFF
NA	few	TRBV4-3	TRBJ2-1	TGCGCCAGCAGCCAAGAGAGGAGCGGGCCCTACAATGAGCAGTTCTTC	CASSQERSGPYNEQFF
TRBD1	NA	TRBV24-1	TRBJ1-5	TGTGCCACCAGGGCAGGGGGACCGCGGCCCCAGCATTTT	CATRAGGPRPQHF
NA	NA	TRBV7-3	TRBJ1-1	TGTGCCAGCAGCTTAAACCCAGGGTCGGCGAACACTGAAGCTTTCTTT	CASSLNPGSANTEAFF
NA	NA	TRBV5-1	TRBJ2-3	TGCGCCAGCAGCACCGGACAAGTAAGCACAGATACGCAGTATTTT	CASSTGQVSTDTQYF
TRBD1	NA	TRBV6-6	TRBJ2-1	TGTGCCAGCAGTGCCGCAGGACAGGGGATTTACAATGAGCAGTTCTTC	CASSAAGQGIYNEQFF
NA	NA	TRBV12-3/TRBV12-4	TRBJ2-2	TGTGCCAGCATTAATAGTGGAGGCACCGGGGAGCTGTTTTTT	CASINSGGTGELFF
TRBD1	NA	TRBV11-2	TRBJ2-1	TGTGCCAGCAGCTTAGATTACAGGGGATCCTACAATGAGCAGTTCTTC	CASSLDYRGSYNEQFF
TRBD1	few	TRBV5-1	TRBJ2-1	TGCGCCAGCAGCTTCCGGGACAGGGGTAGCCTATGGAATGAGCAGTTCTTC	CASSFRDRGSLWNEQFF
NA	few	TRBV7-9	TRBJ1-6	TGTGCCAGCAGCTTCGGAACAGGTTACCCCCTCCACTTT	CASSFGTGYPLHF
TRBD1	NA	TRBV19	TRBJ2-1	TGTGCCAGTAGTAAGGGGGACAGGGTCAATGAGCAGTTCTTC	CASSKGDRVNEQFF
NA	few	TRBV4-3	TRBJ2-2	TGCGCCAGCAGCCAAGACCCCGCAGGAGGGGGGCCGAACACCGGGGAGCTGTTTTTT	CASSQDPAGGGPNTGELFF
NA	few	TRBV4-3	TRBJ2-6	TGCGCCAGCAGCCAAGATGACAGGCCCCGTTATTCGGCTGGGGCCAACGTCCTGACTTTC	CASSQDDRPRYSAGANVLTF
TRBD1	few	TRBV10-2	TRBJ2-1	TGCGCCAGCAACCCGGGACAGGGGGCACACAATGAGCAGTTCTTC	CASNPGQGAHNEQFF
TRBD2	few	TRBV7-2	TRBJ2-3	TGTGCCAGCAGCACCCTGTATAGCGGGGGGGCAAAAGATACGCAGTATTTT	CASSTLYSGGAKDTQYF
NA	NA	TRBV12-3/TRBV12-4	TRBJ2-1	TGTGCCAGCACCGTATCGAGCTCCTACAATGAGCAGTTCTTC	CASTVSSSYNEQFF
TRBD1	NA	TRBV5-5	TRBJ2-3	TGTGCCAGCAGCTGGGTTCCGGGACAGGGTGCAGATACGCAGTATTTT	CASSWVPGQGADTQYF
TRBD1	NA	TRBV29-1	TRBJ2-5	TGCAGCGTTGGGGACAGACACCAAGAGACCCAGTACTTC	CSVGDRHQETQYF
NA	many	TRBV5-1	TRBJ1-1	TGCGCCAGCAGCGCCGGCGGGGGAGGCACTGAAGCTTTCTTT	CASSAGGGGTEAFF
TRBD1	once	TRBV5-1	TRBJ2-3	TGCGCCAGCGCGGCAGGGGGAACTAGCACAGATACGCAGTATTTT	CASAAGGTSTDTQYF
NA	NA	TRBV29-1	TRBJ2-1	TGCAGCGTTATAACAGCGCCCAATGAGCAGTTCTTC	CSVITAPNEQFF
NA	NA	TRBV20-1	TRBJ2-1	TGCAGTGCTAGAGGGTTACGGGGGAGCTCCTACAATGAGCAGTTCTTC	CSARGLRGSSYNEQFF
NA	NA	TRBV4-1	TRBJ2-1	TGCGCCAGCAGCCTCAGCCCGAGGGTGGGGCAGGCGCTCAATGAGCAGTTCTTC	CASSLSPRVGQALNEQFF
TRBD1	few	TRBV7-2	TRBJ1-6	TGTGCCAGCAGCCCACAGGGGAGGAATTCACCCCTCCACTTT	CASSPQGRNSPLHF